What follows are 2 T cell receptor beta chains derived from one specimen sequenced in a study of blood T cell repertoires in COVID-19. Here immunoSEQ multiplex PCR was the method, and the copy in TCRdb shows in-frame clones only, minus some. The sample yields hundreds of thousands of clones, about 88% seen once. Sequencing was performed on peripheral blood. The receptors stem from a man in his forties or fifties with acute or convalescent COVID-19.

Here the CDR3 DNA reads TGTGCCAGCAGTGACAACTCCCTTACGGGTAATGAGCAGTTCTTC. Residues: CASSDNSLTGNEQFF. This chain links TRBV25-1 with TRBJ2-1, with D hard to call. V lost 3 bases and J lost 7, with 16 bases in between. The CDR3 has 15 residues. CDR1 MGHDK and CDR2 SYGVNS come from the germline V gene. The variable domain in full, completed from reference TRBV25-1 and TRBJ2-1, reads EADIYQTPRYLVIGTGKKITLECSQTMGHDKMYWYQQDPGMELHLIHYSYGVNSTEKGDLSSESTVSRIRTEHFPLTLESARPSHTSQYLCASSDNSLTGNEQFFGPGTRLTVL.

V usage is TRBV10-2 and J usage is TRBJ2-3, with D perhaps matching TRBD2 (7 bases). The CDR3 is 14 amino acids. Germline loops: CDR1 WSHSY, CDR2 SAAADI. Trimming stripped 8 bases from V and 4 bases from J, with 16 bases between. The CDR3: CASQYAGAADTQYF. CDR3 sequence (DNA): TGCGCCAGCCAGTATGCGGGGGCCGCAGATACGCAGTATTTT.